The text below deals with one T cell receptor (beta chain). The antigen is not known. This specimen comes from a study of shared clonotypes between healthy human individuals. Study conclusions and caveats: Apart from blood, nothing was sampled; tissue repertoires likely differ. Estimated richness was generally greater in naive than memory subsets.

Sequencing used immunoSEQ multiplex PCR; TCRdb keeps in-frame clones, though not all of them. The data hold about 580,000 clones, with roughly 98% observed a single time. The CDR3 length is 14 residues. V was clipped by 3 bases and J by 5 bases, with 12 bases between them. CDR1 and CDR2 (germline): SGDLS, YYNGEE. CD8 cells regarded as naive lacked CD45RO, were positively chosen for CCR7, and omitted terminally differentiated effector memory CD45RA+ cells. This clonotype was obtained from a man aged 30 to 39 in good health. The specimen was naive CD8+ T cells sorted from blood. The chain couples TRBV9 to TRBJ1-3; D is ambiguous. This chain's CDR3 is CASSDSYSRNTIYF. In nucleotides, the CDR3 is TGTGCCAGCAGCGACTCCTACAGCAGAAACACCATATATTTT.